This paragraph covers one TCR beta chain sequence. This clone was recorded once. Its antigen is currently not known. Base qualities are not provided; no much larger clone lies one nucleotide away. The time point label for this specimen denotes: eleven to twelve months on ibrutinib. For TCR beta library preparation, approximately 1.9 micrograms of genomic DNA was extracted from cryopreserved PBMCs. Longitudinal blood samples from CLL patients on ibrutinib monotherapy underwent high-throughput TCR beta sequencing. The patients took part in an open-label, single-center phase 2 trial of ibrutinib monotherapy. This specimen belongs to a study of cytotoxic CD8 clonotypes in ibrutinib-treated CLL (dated by TCRdb to the early 2020s). Background for the entire study: The cohort had 11 relapsed/refractory and around 15 treatment-naive patients; 17 to 18 were IGHV unmutated. Cryopreserved peripheral blood mononuclear cells were obtained before treatment, at response, and at either sustained remission or disease progression. An average of roughly 250,000 productive templates and 94,082 productive rearrangements was obtained per sample. Response samples were taken after a median of roughly 12 months on treatment, ranging from roughly 6 to 36 months. Longitudinal samples were obtainable from about 30% of the 86 participants in the trial. Responses were partial in 24 patients and complete in 2; after median approximately 66 months follow-up, 14 stayed in remission and roughly twelve progressed. All remission and progressive disease samples were collected while patients were still receiving ibrutinib.

Results the study describes overall, beyond this receptor: Public clonotypes were rare and either contracted or stayed stable during treatment, and the rise in clonality at ibrutinib response reflected the expansion of private clonotypes. Lymph node repertoires were not examined, and the timing of sampling was not matched between patients in sustained remission and those whose disease progressed. At ibrutinib response clonality went up, during sustained remission it held steady, and at progression it dropped back toward baseline. Baseline clonality was found to be higher than that of age-matched healthy donors and was strongly correlated with circulating CD8+ T-cell counts.

The goal of deep resolution MiSeq sequencing was a depth between 1 in 1 million and 1 in 200,000 T cells, and coverage averaged 10x per clonotype. The immunoSEQ hsTCRB Kit was used to generate TCR beta libraries. The original methods were these. The data were analyzed with ImmunoSEQ Analyzer and ImmunoSEQ Data Assistant, and V, D and J gene assignments followed IMGT definitions. Clonality, with values ranging from 0 to 1, was calculated as one minus the normalized Shannon entropy of productive rearrangement frequencies. Only overrepresented clonotypes making up at least 0.05% of each patient's repertoire were included in the public clonotype analysis. Thirteen age-matched healthy donor repertoires from immuneACCESS were used as controls for clonality. This immuneACCESS table, as held by TCRdb, lists in-frame sequences with V and J called but not all clones. Of the missing ones, under half trace to an unresolved V gene in checked studies; the others have no known cause. V and J calls and clone size follow that table, whereas D and trimming were derived from the DNA. The sample table lists about 97,000 clones, about 72% of them with a count of one. The biggest ten clones account for about 33% of the sample.

Relative to germline, V is 8 bases shorter and J is 2 bases shorter, with 10 bases between their ends. Taken from the germline V gene (reference sequence), the CDR1 and CDR2 loops are SEHNR and FQNEAQ. Counted from cysteine to phenylalanine, this CDR3 has 13 amino acids. Only the CDR3 DNA is retained, 39 bases long and in frame from the first base. This TCR derives from a human donor with chronic lymphocytic leukemia. Sequencing was performed on PBMCs, taken after 12 months of ibrutinib treatment. The chain couples TRBV7-9 to TRBJ1-5; the D gene is perhaps TRBD1, on 5 matching bases. The CDR3 region: CASCRDGNQPQHF. In nucleotides, the sequence is TGTGCCAGCTGCCGGGACGGCAATCAGCCCCAGCATTTT.